These 22 T cell receptor beta chains were all obtained from the same sample, sequenced in a study of blood T cell repertoires in COVID-19. The assay was immunoSEQ multiplex PCR, and TCRdb's table has in-frame clones only and misses some. The sample holds some 79,000 clones, roughly 89% seen once. Specimen: peripheral blood. These receptors all stem from a man in his 70s with active or convalescent COVID-19.

The V gene is TRBV10-1, the J gene TRBJ2-6, with TRBD1 identical over 7 bases. The CDR3 contains 16 residues. Germline trimming cut 7 bases from V and 2 bases from J; bases unmatched to any gene: 8. The germline V gene has CDR1 WNHNN and CDR2 SYGVQD (reference sequence). The DNA of the CDR3 is TGCGCCAGCATATCTCCGAGGGGGCCTGGGGCCAACGTCCTGACTTTC. This sequence encodes CASISPRGPGANVLTF.

The CDR3 nucleotides are TGTGCCAGTTCCTCTCTTTTGGGCAGTGAAGCTTTCTTT. Encoded protein: CASSSLLGSEAFF. The chain links TRBV19 to TRBJ1-1, with D unresolved. Germline V gives CDR1 LNHDA, CDR2 SQIVND (reference sequence). The ends were cut back, 8 bases at V and 7 bases at J, with 17 bases in the middle. This CDR3 region has 13 residues. Variable domain in full (rest from reference TRBV19 and TRBJ1-1): DGGITQSPKYLFRKEGQNVTLSCEQNLNHDAMYWYRQDPGQGLRLIYYSQIVNDFQKGDIAEGYSVSREKKESFPLTVTSAQKNPTAFYLCASSSLLGSEAFFGQGTRLTVV.

This clone came up a few times. The chain is built from TRBV18 and TRBJ2-1, with 10 bases aligning to TRBD2. The CDR3 sequence is 14 residues long. The germline V gene has CDR1 KGHSH and CDR2 LQKENI. With 3 bases clipped from V and 5 bases from J, the junction kept 1 base outside the gene matches. For the CDR3, the DNA is TGTGCCAGCTCACCGCTAGCGGGGGACAATGAGCAGTTCTTC. Its translation: CASSPLAGDNEQFF.

This chain links TRBV19 with TRBJ2-3, with 9 bases identical to TRBD2. Germline loops: CDR1 LNHDA, CDR2 SQIVND (reference sequence). The CDR3 has 12 amino acids. The V segment lost 5 bases and the J segment 10 bases; nucleotides outside the gene matches: 4. This CDR3 is CASSLRTSAQYF. The CDR3 DNA reads TGTGCCAGTAGTCTCAGGACTAGCGCGCAGTATTTT.

The chain joins TRBV27 to TRBJ2-2, with a tentative D call TRBD2 (6 bases). V was pared by 4 bases and J by 7 bases, with 13 bases between. Germline-derived CDR1 and CDR2 are MNHEY and SMNVEV (reference sequence). The CDR3 spans 14 residues. The CDR3, as DNA: TGTGCCAGCAGTTCGACTAGTTTTCGCGGGGAGCTGTTTTTT. It is translated as CASSSTSFRGELFF.

The chain is built from TRBV2 and TRBJ2-5; D is perhaps TRBD2 (5 bases). Germline V CDR1 and CDR2: SNHLY, FYNNEI. This CDR3 has 14 amino acids. With 3 bases removed from V and 2 bases from J, the gap between germline ends came to 10 bases. Written as DNA, the CDR3 is TGTGCCAGCAGTGACCCCGGGAAACAAGAGACCCAGTACTTC. Translating it yields CASSDPGKQETQYF.

The count of this clone is one. The chain uses TRBV2 and TRBJ2-7; TRBD2 agrees at 9 bases. J lost 6 bases, V lost 8 bases, and 14 bases had no gene match. The CDR3 runs to 15 residues. Per the germline V gene, CDR1 is SNHLY and CDR2 is FYNNEI. The DNA for the CDR3 is TGTGCCAGCCGCTTCGGGAGCGGGAGGCGAAGCGAGCAGTACTTC. Protein sequence: CASRFGSGRRSEQYF.

The rearrangement links TRBV28 to TRBJ2-3, with TRBD2 identical over 9 bases. The germline CDR1 and CDR2 sequences are MDHEN and SYDVKM. The CDR3 covers 16 residues. V was clipped by 2 bases and J by 2 bases; unmatched bases: 5. The CDR3 spells CASSLVSSGNTDTQYF. CDR3 in DNA: TGTGCCAGCAGTTTAGTGTCTAGCGGGAACACAGATACGCAGTATTTT.

J is TRBJ1-2 and V is TRBV27; D is ambiguous. From germline, CDR1 is MNHEY and CDR2 SMNVEV (reference sequence). The CDR3 spans 13 residues. V was trimmed by 2 bases and J by 4 bases, leaving 8 bases between them. CDR3 DNA sequence: TGTGCCAGCAGTTTAGGGCCGAGCTATGGCTACACCTTC. It translates to CASSLGPSYGYTF.

The chain combines TRBV2 with TRBJ1-2, with D tentatively TRBD1 (5 bases). V was trimmed by 8 bases and J by 6 bases, leaving 10 bases between them. Germline lookup yields CDR1 SNHLY and CDR2 FYNNEI. The CDR3 loop spans 11 amino acids. In nucleotides, the CDR3 is TGTGCCAGCGGCCAGGGCCATGGCTACACCTTC. Translation: CASGQGHGYTF.

V gene TRBV25-1 combines with J gene TRBJ2-7; 9 bases match TRBD2. Unmatched junction bases numbered 8, after V lost 4 bases and J lost 1 base. CDR1 MGHDK and CDR2 SYGVNS come from the germline V gene. The CDR3 sequence is 16 residues long. CDR3 in DNA: TGTGCCAGCAGTGCCCAGACTAGCGGATTTTCCTACGAGCAGTACTTC. Protein sequence: CASSAQTSGFSYEQYF.

This clone occurred once. The rearrangement links TRBV7-9 to TRBJ1-2; 8 bases agree with TRBD1. The germline V gene encodes CDR1 SEHNR and CDR2 FQNEAQ (reference sequence). The CDR3 has 13 residues. V shed 6 bases, J shed 7 bases, and the junction held 7 bases outside the gene matches. CDR3 in amino acids: CASRKTGGSGYTF. The CDR3, as DNA: TGTGCCAGCAGGAAAACAGGGGGTTCTGGCTACACCTTC.

This sequence joins TRBV6-1 and TRBJ1-2; D ambiguous. The CDR3 extends over 15 amino acids. Trimming pared 0 bases from V and 4 bases from J, leaving 12 bases between. Germline lookup yields CDR1 MNHNS and CDR2 SASEGT. CDR3 DNA: TGTGCCAGCAGTGAAGCGAGACCGATAGCCTATGGCTACACCTTC. It translates to CASSEARPIAYGYTF.

This sequence joins TRBV6-5 and TRBJ2-3; 11 bases are shared with TRBD2. Germline V gene sequence: CDR1 MNHEY, CDR2 SVGAGI. J lost 4 bases, V lost 0 bases, and 3 bases had no gene match. CDR3 size: 16 residues. The DNA for the CDR3 is TGTGCCAGCAGTTACTCTAGCGGGAGGGTTCCAGATACGCAGTATTTT. This sequence encodes CASSYSSGRVPDTQYF.

This sequence joins TRBV3-1 (or the pseudogene TRBV3-2) and TRBJ2-6; no definite D call. Germline loops: CDR1 LGHDT, CDR2 YNNKEL (reference sequence). V lost 3 bases, J lost 4 bases, and 7 bases lay in between. CDR3 length: 14 amino acids. As DNA, the CDR3 is TGTGCCAGCAGCCACGTAGCCGGGGCCAACGTCCTGACTTTC. It specifies CASSHVAGANVLTF.

This clone was recorded once. This chain joins TRBV30 and TRBJ1-5; D gene ambiguous. V was clipped by 0 bases and J by 8 bases, with 8 bases between them. This CDR3 comprises 12 residues. Germline loops: CDR1 GTSNPN, CDR2 SVGIG (reference sequence). Written as DNA, the CDR3 is TGTGCCTGGAGTGTACGCGGGAAGCCCCAGCATTTT. Protein: CAWSVRGKPQHF. The full variable domain, in which reference TRBV30 and TRBJ1-5 provide the parts outside the CDR3, is SQTIHQWPATLVQPVGSPLSLECTVEGTSNPNLYWYRQAAGRGLQLLFYSVGIGQISSEVPQNLSASRPQDRQFILSSKKLLLSDSGFYLCAWSVRGKPQHFGDGTRLSIL.

V gene TRBV29-1 combines with J gene TRBJ2-1; the match to TRBD1 covers 7 bases. The junction had 7 bases not matched to a gene; V was cut back by 6 bases and J by 8 bases. Germline V lookup: CDR1 SQVTM, CDR2 ANQGSEA. This CDR3 is 12 amino acids long. CDR3 bases: TGCAGCGTCCGGCAGGGGGTGCATGAGCAGTTCTTC. This translates into CSVRQGVHEQFF.

CDR3 protein: CASSEPGYGYTF. CDR3 coding DNA: TGTGCCAGCAGTGAACCAGGGTATGGCTACACCTTC. The chain uses TRBV6-1 and TRBJ1-2, with D perhaps TRBD1 (5 bases). V gave up 2 bases and J gave up 5 bases, with 6 bases separating them. CDR3 length equals 12 residues. Germline CDR1 is MNHNS and CDR2 is SASEGT.

This rearrangement joins TRBV7-6 to TRBJ2-5, with 14 bases lining up with TRBD2. This CDR3 contains 16 residues. The J segment lost 3 bases and the V segment lost 6 bases, leaving 6 bases of the junction unmatched. Germline values: CDR1 SGHVS, CDR2 FNYEAQ. Here the CDR3 DNA reads TGTGCCAGCAGAGGGGGGACTAGCGGGAGTAAAGAGACCCAGTACTTC. Residues: CASRGGTSGSKETQYF.

This chain uses TRBV5-1 with TRBJ2-7, with 9 nucleotides matching TRBD1. The CDR3 is made up of 15 amino acids. CDR1 and CDR2 (germline): SGHRS, YFSETQ. V lost 0 bases, J lost 5 bases, and 6 bases stayed unmatched. The CDR3 region is CASSLGGTGFDEQYF. Here the CDR3 DNA reads TGCGCCAGCAGCTTGGGCGGGACAGGGTTCGACGAGCAGTACTTC.

This clone has a single count. The rearrangement uses TRBV15 and TRBJ2-7; 9 nucleotides match TRBD2. The CDR3 is made up of 15 amino acids. Germline CDR1 reads LNHNV; CDR2 reads YYDKDF (reference sequence). J lost 6 bases, V lost 0 bases, and 6 bases had no gene match. The CDR3 sequence: CATSREPSGIAEQYF. CDR3 in DNA: TGTGCCACCAGCAGAGAACCTAGCGGGATAGCCGAGCAGTACTTC.

The chain links TRBV29-1 to TRBJ2-7, with D hard to call. Trimming took off 5 bases at V and 2 bases at J, with 10 bases between the two ends. CDR3 length: 12 residues. Germline V lookup: CDR1 SQVTM, CDR2 ANQGSEA. CDR3 sequence reads: CSVRVETYEQYF. The CDR3 DNA follows: TGCAGCGTTCGAGTCGAGACCTACGAGCAGTACTTC.